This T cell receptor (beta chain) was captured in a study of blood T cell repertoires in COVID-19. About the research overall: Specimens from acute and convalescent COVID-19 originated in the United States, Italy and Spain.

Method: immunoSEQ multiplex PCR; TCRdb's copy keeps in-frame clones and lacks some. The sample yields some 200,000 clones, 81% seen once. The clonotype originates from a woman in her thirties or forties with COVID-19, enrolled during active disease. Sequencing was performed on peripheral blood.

CDR3 loop: CASSLRLSQFF. DNA for the CDR3: TGTGCCAGCAGTCTTAGACTGTCGCAGTTCTTC. The chain combines TRBV28 with TRBJ2-1; D gene ambiguous. Germline assignment: CDR1 MDHEN and CDR2 SYDVKM. The V end was cut by 5 bases, the J end by 12 bases, with 11 bases between. The CDR3 is 11 amino acids.